These 7 T cell receptor beta chains came from one sample sequenced in a study of blood T cell repertoires in COVID-19. Profiling relied on immunoSEQ multiplex PCR, and the TCRdb table lists in-frame clones only, not all of them. In the table there are about 78,000 clones, around nine tenths of which are singletons. Sequenced input: peripheral blood. The source is a man aged 50 to 60 with active or convalescent COVID-19.

CDR3 bases: TGTGCCAGTAGTTTCGGACACGCCAATGAGCAGTTCTTC. It encodes CASSFGHANEQFF. V gene TRBV19 combines with J gene TRBJ2-1; D is perhaps TRBD1 (5 bases). Germline-derived CDR1 and CDR2 are LNHDA and SQIVND (reference sequence). The CDR3 totals 13 residues. V lost 5 bases and J lost 6, with 11 bases in between.

The chain joins TRBV27 to TRBJ2-6, with 14 nucleotides matching TRBD2. This CDR3 has 18 residues. The germline gives CDR1 MNHEY, CDR2 SMNVEV (reference sequence). Trimming at V came to 4 bases and at J to 0 bases, leaving 2 bases not matched to a gene. CDR3 amino acids: CASSSGTSGSSGANVLTF. For the CDR3, the DNA is TGTGCCAGCAGTTCAGGGACTAGCGGGAGCTCTGGGGCCAACGTCCTGACTTTC.

The chain carries TRBV19 and TRBJ2-4, with 14 bases fitting TRBD2. The V gene's germline CDR1 is LNHDA and CDR2 SQIVND (reference sequence). CDR3 length equals 12 residues. V gave up 10 bases and J gave up 10 bases; unmatched junction bases: 3. The CDR3 reads CATRLAGGIQYF. The CDR3 DNA follows: TGTGCCACAAGACTAGCGGGGGGGATTCAGTACTTC.

The chain is built from TRBV3-1 (or the pseudogene TRBV3-2) and TRBJ1-3, with D possibly matching TRBD1 (6 bases). Deletions cut 4 bases from V and 2 bases from J, with 9 bases between. CDR3 length equals 14 residues. Germline CDR1 is LGHDT and CDR2 is YNNKEL (reference sequence). Here the CDR3 reads CASSLGAAGNTIYF. Written as DNA, the CDR3 is TGTGCCAGCAGCCTGGGGGCAGCTGGAAACACCATATATTTT.

This rearrangement joins TRBV5-6 to TRBJ2-1, with D possibly matching TRBD1 (5 bases). The CDR3 has 15 residues. CDR1 is SGHDT, CDR2 YYEEEE, per germline. V lost 5 bases and J lost 2, with 14 bases in between. DNA for the CDR3: TGTGCCAGCAGTTCCGAAGGGGCTCCCTACAATGAGCAGTTCTTC. Translated: CASSSEGAPYNEQFF.

The rearrangement links TRBV2 to TRBJ1-5; unclear D gene. V was cut by 3 bases and J by 0 bases, with 9 bases left in between. The CDR3 extends over 15 amino acids. Germline values: CDR1 SNHLY, CDR2 FYNNEI. CDR3 sequence reads: CASSDGFNSNQPQHF. In DNA, the CDR3 is TGTGCCAGCAGTGACGGGTTTAATAGCAATCAGCCCCAGCATTTT.

V and J are TRBV10-3 and TRBJ2-2; 10 bases agree with TRBD1. Germline lookup yields CDR1 ENHRY and CDR2 SYGVKD. J lost 6 bases, V lost 3 bases, and 10 bases had no gene match. The CDR3 runs 17 residues. The CDR3: CAISDFPGQGQAGELFF. The DNA for the CDR3 is TGTGCCATCAGTGACTTTCCGGGACAGGGGCAGGCCGGGGAGCTGTTTTTT.